This TCR beta chain was identified in a study of blood T cell repertoires in COVID-19. Germline V lookup: CDR1 MNHNS, CDR2 SASEGT. J was trimmed by 4 bases and V by 0 bases; bases with no gene match: 6. CDR3 length: 17 residues. TCRdb keeps only in-frame clones here, not all; method: immunoSEQ multiplex PCR. The table includes approximately 100,000 clones, 80% to 85% detected once. This receptor was identified in a man in his fifties or sixties with acute or convalescent COVID-19. Sequencing was done on a sample of peripheral blood. The rearrangement uses TRBV6-1 and TRBJ2-3; 11 nucleotides match TRBD1. The CDR3 loop reads CASSEALGQGAADTQYF. The CDR3 coding sequence is TGTGCCAGCAGTGAAGCGCTCGGACAGGGGGCGGCAGATACGCAGTATTTT.